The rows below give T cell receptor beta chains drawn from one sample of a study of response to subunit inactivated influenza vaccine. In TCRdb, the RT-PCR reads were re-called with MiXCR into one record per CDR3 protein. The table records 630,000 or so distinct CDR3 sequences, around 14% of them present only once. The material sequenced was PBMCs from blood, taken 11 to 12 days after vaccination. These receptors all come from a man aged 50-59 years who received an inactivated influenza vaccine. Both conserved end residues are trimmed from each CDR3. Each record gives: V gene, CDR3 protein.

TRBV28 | ASSLLRGTGYT
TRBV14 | ASSQAYSRAGLKNIQY
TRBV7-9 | ASSETLLNTEAF
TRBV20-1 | SARAATSKYYEQY
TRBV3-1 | ASSQAPGPNTEAF
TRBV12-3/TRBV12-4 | ASSQAGHYGYT
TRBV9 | ASSSQLGGAADTQY
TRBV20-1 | SARVGTAEETQY
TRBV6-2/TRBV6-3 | ASSYGGTMGTQY
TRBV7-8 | ASSFAPGQSQETQY
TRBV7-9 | ASSSPGQGFETQY
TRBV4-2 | ASSQDYSLAGEQF
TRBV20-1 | SARDLPSGLDTQY
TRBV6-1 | ASSRQGANTEAF
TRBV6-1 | ASRPYGSYNEQF
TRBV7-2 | ASSQRIWDSGANVLT
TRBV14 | ASSQGLGREQY
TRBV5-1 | ASSGQFELADSYEQY
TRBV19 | ASADRDNQPQH
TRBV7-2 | ASSLARRPDTQY
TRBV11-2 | ASSLELAGGPGSYNEQF
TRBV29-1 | SVEETTSGNEQY
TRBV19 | ASSSRGQGSSPLH
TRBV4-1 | ASSQFGVRETQY
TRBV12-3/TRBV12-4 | ASSFPGRANGYT
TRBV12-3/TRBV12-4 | ASSRGIPIDTQY
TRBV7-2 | ASSPSATRGQPQH
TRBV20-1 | SVPGLAEYNEQF
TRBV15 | ATSRGSSSYNEQF
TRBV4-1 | ASSQATAGLNTGELF
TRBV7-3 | ASSGKGGVIPGELF
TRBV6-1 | ASRWTHGTDTQY
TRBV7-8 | ASSTGGGHPIETQY
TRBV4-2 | ASSQGPAGATIETQY
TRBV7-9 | ASSLDSRGNQF
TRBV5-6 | ASSFATNIQY
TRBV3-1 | ASSQAGSHQPQH
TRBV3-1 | ASSEVANTGELF
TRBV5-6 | ASSMQGHQRDTQY
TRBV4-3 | ASSQEAASLGLAGYNEQF
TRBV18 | ASSPSSDSGDNEQF
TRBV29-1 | SAGLSYNEQF
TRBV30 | AWSTTGGSGNTEAF
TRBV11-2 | ASSLGSNYGYT
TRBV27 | ASSLSFLSYNEQF
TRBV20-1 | SASPPEIYEQY
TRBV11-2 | ASSFGGEMVNEQF
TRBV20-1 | SARRGGAIDNSPLH
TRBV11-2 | ASSLGFGESPDTQH